Sequencing of this T cell receptor beta chain was carried out in a study of T cell changes during pregnancy in multiple sclerosis. Using immunoSEQ multiplex PCR, the repertoire was profiled, and TCRdb retains in-frame clones only, with some absent. Of roughly 47,000 clones detected, 94% appear once; the ten largest clones hold approximately 5.5%. The CDR3 runs 17 residues. Germline V lookup: CDR1 MDHEN, CDR2 SYDVKM. The V gene lost 6 bases and the J gene lost 7 bases, with 25 bases spanning the gap. The receptor's source is a female donor with multiple sclerosis, enrolled in a pregnancy study. The sequencing used CD8+ T cells from peripheral blood mononuclear cells, collected before pregnancy. The chain links TRBV28 to TRBJ1-5, with D uncertain. The CDR3 DNA is TGTGCCAGCAGCTTACCTGGGAGGGCGTTTCTTGGCCAGCCCCAGCATTTT. Translation gives CASSLPGRAFLGQPQHF.